These 14 T cell receptor beta chains came from one sample sequenced in a study of blood T cell repertoires in COVID-19. The protocol was immunoSEQ multiplex PCR, while the TCRdb copy is restricted to in-frame clones and leaves out a portion. The table has approximately 140,000 clones, over 75% seen once. What was sequenced was peripheral blood. Receptors originate from a man aged 55 to 70 with active or convalescent COVID-19.

V usage is TRBV14 and J usage is TRBJ2-3; 7 nucleotides line up with TRBD2. This CDR3 contains 15 residues. J was trimmed by 2 bases and V by 2 bases; bases with no gene match: 4. Germline values: CDR1 SGHDN, CDR2 FVKESK. This CDR3 reads CASSQTGGPTDTQYF. As DNA, the CDR3 is TGTGCCAGCAGCCAAACGGGAGGCCCCACAGATACGCAGTATTTT.

J is TRBJ2-1 and V is TRBV28; 7 nucleotides line up with TRBD2. This CDR3 contains 13 residues. J was trimmed by 8 bases and V by 4 bases; bases with no gene match: 5. Germline V gives CDR1 MDHEN, CDR2 SYDVKM. In nucleotides, the CDR3 is TGTGCCAGCAGTTCCGGGAGGTCCCATGAGCAGTTCTTC. Amino acid sequence: CASSSGRSHEQFF.

J is TRBJ2-1 and V is TRBV7-2, with TRBD2 matching over 14 bases. The CDR3 length is 14 residues. The junction had 1 base not matched to a gene; V was cut back by 3 bases and J by 9 bases. Germline values: CDR1 SGHTA, CDR2 FQGNSA. The CDR3: CASSFGLAGGEQFF. The CDR3 DNA is TGTGCCAGCAGCTTCGGACTAGCGGGAGGTGAGCAGTTCTTC.

The rearrangement uses TRBV30 and TRBJ2-2, with D tentatively TRBD1 (6 bases). Germline loops: CDR1 GTSNPN, CDR2 SVGIG (reference sequence). The length of the CDR3 is 15 residues. Between the trimmed V and J ends, which lost 5 bases and 3 bases, there was a span of 16 bases. CDR3 DNA sequence: TGTGCCTGGGGCGGCCAGGGGTATGACACCGGGGAGCTGTTTTTT. Its protein product is CAWGGQGYDTGELFF.

This clone came up once. The chain links TRBV16 to TRBJ1-1, with D hard to call. Trimming pared 7 bases from V and 7 bases from J, leaving 16 bases between. The CDR3 length is 13 residues. Germline lookup yields CDR1 KGHSY and CDR2 FQNENV. The CDR3 nucleotides read TGTGCCAGCACCCGAAGGTCTAGCAGTGAAGCTTTCTTT. The encoded protein is CASTRRSSSEAFF. Full variable domain (rest looked up from reference TRBV16 and TRBJ1-1): GEEVAQTPKHLVRGEGQKAKLYCAPIKGHSYVFWYQQVLKNEFKFLISFQNENVFDETGMPKERFSAKCLPNSPCSLEIQATKLEDSAVYFCASTRRSSSEAFFGQGTRLTVV.

The V and J genes are TRBV6-1 and TRBJ2-1; 12 bases are a match to TRBD1. The ends lost 4 bases at V and 7 bases at J; junction bases unmatched: 14. The CDR3 runs 18 residues. Germline assignment: CDR1 MNHNS and CDR2 SASEGT. CDR3 residues: CASSVTHGGTGGLNEQFF. For the CDR3, the DNA is TGTGCCAGCAGTGTTACCCATGGCGGGACAGGGGGCTTGAATGAGCAGTTCTTC.

CDR3 region: CASSLSVPGELFF. Written as DNA, the CDR3 is TGTGCCAGCAGCTTATCGGTACCCGGGGAGCTGTTTTTT. V gene TRBV7-3 combines with J gene TRBJ2-2; D is unresolved. Between the trimmed V and J ends, which lost 2 bases and 6 bases, there was a span of 7 bases. Germline CDR1 reads SGHTA; CDR2 reads FQGTGA. This CDR3 is built from 13 residues.

V is TRBV20-1 and J is TRBJ1-1; D remains ambiguous. Trimming left V 3 bases short and J 0 bases short, with 17 bases between. Per the germline V gene, CDR1 is DFQATT and CDR2 is SNEGSKA (reference sequence). The CDR3 is 16 amino acids. The CDR3 coding sequence is TGCAGTGCTAGTGGGCGGGGAAATTTTATGAACACTGAAGCTTTCTTT. Protein sequence: CSASGRGNFMNTEAFF.

This clone has only one observation. The V gene is TRBV27, the J gene TRBJ1-2, with 7 bases aligning to TRBD1. Germline CDR1 MNHEY, CDR2 SMNVEV (reference sequence). Germline trimming cut 5 bases from V and 0 bases from J; bases unmatched to any gene: 9. This CDR3 spans 16 amino acids. The CDR3 protein is CASSVQGTLANYGYTF. CDR3 in DNA: TGTGCCAGCAGTGTACAGGGGACGTTAGCTAACTATGGCTACACCTTC.

CDR3 nucleotides: TGTGCCAGCAGCTTACGGGAGGGCCCCAACGAGCAGTACTTC. Its protein is CASSLREGPNEQYF. V usage is TRBV7-6 and J usage is TRBJ2-7; 8 nucleotides agree with TRBD2. The CDR3 extends over 14 amino acids. Germline lookup yields CDR1 SGHVS and CDR2 FNYEAQ. Trimming took 2 bases from V and 5 from J; bases not matched to a gene: 5.

The chain couples TRBV2 to TRBJ1-5; 8 bases align to TRBD1. The trim removed 0 bases at V and 6 bases at J, leaving 1 base unmatched. Germline loops: CDR1 SNHLY, CDR2 FYNNEI. CDR3 length: 14 residues. The CDR3: CASSEAQGVQPQHF. The CDR3 region has the DNA TGTGCCAGCAGTGAAGCACAGGGGGTTCAGCCCCAGCATTTT.

The chain uses TRBV7-6 and TRBJ2-3; 14 nucleotides line up with TRBD2. This CDR3 spans 17 amino acids. Germline V gene lookup returns CDR1 SGHVS and CDR2 FNYEAQ. The junction had 8 bases not matched to a gene; V was cut back by 5 bases and J by 4 bases. The CDR3 spells CASSEGTSGRWPDTQYF. The CDR3 DNA reads as TGTGCCAGCAGCGAGGGGACTAGCGGGAGATGGCCAGATACGCAGTATTTT.

The V and J genes are TRBV9 and TRBJ1-1; D is perhaps TRBD1 (5 bases). The germline V and J ends were trimmed by 3 bases and 4 bases, with 13 bases remaining between them. Germline CDR1 and CDR2: SGDLS and YYNGEE. The CDR3 totals 14 residues. The CDR3 DNA sequence: TGTGCCAGCAGCGCTACAGCCGGGGGCACTGAAGCTTTCTTT. Translation gives CASSATAGGTEAFF.

The chain couples TRBV5-1 to TRBJ1-1; D uncertain. V was clipped by 0 bases and J by 7 bases, with 13 bases between them. The germline CDR1 and CDR2 sequences are SGHRS and YFSETQ. The CDR3 consists of 14 residues. Here the CDR3 DNA reads TGCGCCAGCAGCTTGGCCGGTGGTACGTTTGAAGCTTTCTTT. Encoded protein: CASSLAGGTFEAFF.